This T cell receptor (beta chain) was identified in a study of T cell clonality in common variable immunodeficiency. General study results and limits: The cause of increased CVID clonality remains unclear without subpopulation sequencing.

Trimming removed 6 bases from V and 1 base from J; junction bases left unmatched: 5. Looked up from germline, CDR1 is KGHSH and CDR2 is LQKENI. This CDR3 has 15 amino acids. This clone was detected many times. The antigen remains undetermined. The read terminates 3 residues ahead of where the CDR3 ends, so the germline J gene completes it. Patients and controls were mostly of Caucasian heritage. This table comes from immunoSEQ multiplex PCR, and its TCRdb copy is limited to in-frame clones, with some not included. The sample contains 57,000 or so clones, none of them singletons. The sequence came from a person aged 18 to 70 in good health. The sample taken for sequencing was peripheral blood mononuclear cells. The J gene is TRBJ2-1, the V gene TRBV18, with 8 bases that match TRBD2. CDR3: CASSPTSESYNEQFF. CDR3 DNA (partial): TGTGCCAGCTCTCCGACTAGCGAATCCTACAATGAG.